This T cell receptor (beta chain) was documented in a study of human T cells and chemical hapten exposure. The time point was: pre-sensitization, week 0. Treatment here: therapeutic diphenylcyclopropenone sensitization with weekly scalp DPC. Points on this clonotype: Its target is not known.

Trimming removed 6 bases at V and 1 base at J, with 17 bases between. Per germline, CDR1 SGHAT and CDR2 FQNNGV. This CDR3 has 16 residues. TCRdb analysed the RACE reads with MiXCR anew, one entry per CDR3 protein. Among 380,000 or so distinct CDR3 sequences listed, over 5% were seen once. Study results and caveats: Counts of expanded TCRs (at PT1) showed a positive correlation with patch test score. Versus controls, significantly more large CDR3 similarity clusters arose from expanded TCRs.

This receptor was identified in a young woman with alopecia areata. Some clones in this sample may be carry-over from other donors' samples. V usage is TRBV11-2 and J usage is TRBJ2-3; TRBD2 is a possible D gene (6 bases). The sequencing used whole blood, collected in connection with sensitization to the hapten diphenylcyclopropenone (DPC). The CDR3 DNA is TGTGCCAGCAGTCAAACGTCCGGGACTGGCACAGATACGCAGTATTTT. Translation: CASSQTSGTGTDTQYF.